Below, 8 T cell receptor beta chains from the same sample are listed, as sequenced in a study of T cells in Graves' hyperthyroidism and ophthalmopathy (dated by TCRdb to the late 2010s). Receptor libraries were prepared by multiplex PCR. Sequencing instrument: Illumina HiSeq 2000. Amplification of TCR beta CDR3 regions was carried out from RNA transcripts. The TCR CDR3 was subjected to a first round of RT-PCR using the HTBI primer set and the Qiagen OneStep RT-PCR kit. TCRdb's own reprocessing of the public reads used fastp at Q25 and MiXCR and kept productive beta chains. Each CDR3 protein appears once, grouped with its most common genes and DNA. This sample lists 75,000 to 100,000 distinct CDR3 sequences; roughly 56% were detected once. The leading ten clones occupy 27% of the sample. What was sequenced was blood. All receptors derive from a woman in her forties with Graves' hyperthyroidism.

CDR3 DNA sequence: TGCAGTGCTAGTAAGGGGGGCGGAGAGACCCAGTACTTC. It specifies CSASKGGGETQYF. The rearrangement uses TRBV20-1 and TRBJ2-5; TRBD1 or TRBD2 may be the D gene (6 bases each). CDR1 DFQATT and CDR2 SNEGSKA come from the germline V gene (reference sequence). V lost 3 bases and J lost 4, with 12 bases in between. This CDR3 is built from 13 residues.

This clonotype showed up just once. The chain couples TRBV25-1 to TRBJ1-2, with 7 bases that match TRBD1. Germline V lookup: CDR1 MGHDK, CDR2 SYGVNS. The CDR3 totals 13 residues. Trimming removed 8 bases from V and 7 bases from J; junction bases left unmatched: 10. The chain's CDR3 is CASPGRDRRGYTF. The CDR3 DNA sequence: TGTGCCAGCCCGGGACGGGACAGACGTGGCTACACCTTC.

The chain is built from TRBV6-4 and TRBJ2-6; D remains unclear. The CDR3 sequence is 14 residues long. V was cut by 2 bases and J by 5 bases, with 7 bases left in between. CDR1 is MRHNA and CDR2 is SNTAGT in the germline V gene. The CDR3 here is CASSDGNWANVLTF. CDR3 sequence (DNA): TGTGCCAGCAGTGACGGTAACTGGGCCAACGTCCTGACTTTC.

This clonotype has a count of ten or more. The CDR3 nucleotides are TGCAGTGCTAGAGATTTCGGGACAGGGTTAGGCTACACCTTC. Amino acids: CSARDFGTGLGYTF. The chain recombines TRBV20-1 with TRBJ1-2; 9 bases are shared with TRBD1. V shed 0 bases and J 8 bases; nucleotides not matched to a gene: 7. The CDR3 has 14 amino acids. Germline assignment: CDR1 DFQATT and CDR2 SNEGSKA (reference sequence).

The chain carries TRBV29-1 and TRBJ2-6, with D unresolved. CDR1 is SQVTM and CDR2 is ANQGSEA in the germline V gene. Trimming removed 8 bases from V and 0 bases from J, with 14 bases in between. The CDR3 totals 15 residues. CDR3 protein: CSSTGRLSGANVLTF. Here the CDR3 DNA reads TGCAGCAGTACCGGACGGCTCTCTGGGGCCAACGTCCTGACTTTC.

Points on this clonotype: Since no conserved phenylalanine or tryptophan closes the CDR3, a read error is the likely cause. This chain links TRBV28 with TRBJ2-3, with D unresolved. The germline CDR1 and CDR2 sequences are MDHEN and SYDVKM. Trimming cost V 7 bases and J 2 bases, with 13 bases left between them. CDR3 length: 14 amino acids. This CDR3 is CASTKWGTTDTQYS. The CDR3 DNA reads as TGTGCCAGCACCAAATGGGGTACCACAGATACGCAGTATTCT.

This clonotype was seen only a few times. CDR3 in amino acids: CASSDRDSGDQPQYF. CDR3 DNA: TGTGCCAGCAGTGATCGGGACAGCGGTGATCAGCCCCAGTACTTC. The chain is built from TRBV6-4 and TRBJ2-5, with 7 nucleotides matching TRBD1. CDR3 length: 15 amino acids. J was trimmed by 9 bases and V by 3 bases; bases with no gene match: 13. Germline CDR1 reads MRHNA; CDR2 reads SNTAGT.

The chain recombines TRBV12-3 or TRBV12-4 with TRBJ1-2; D perhaps matches TRBD1 (6 bases). V was clipped by 7 bases and J by 8 bases, with 17 bases between them. CDR3 size: 13 residues. CDR3 residues: CASTVGGLGGYTF. The CDR3 nucleotides are TGTGCCAGCACCGTCGGGGGGCTTGGAGGCTACACCTTC.